This section outlines one T cell receptor beta chain sequence together with its context. The data belong to a study of T cell changes during pregnancy in multiple sclerosis. Clones were read by immunoSEQ multiplex PCR, and TCRdb kept only the in-frame ones, dropping some. The sample comprises fewer than 85,000 clones, around 89% of which are singletons, and under 2.5% rests with the top ten. CDR1 and CDR2 (germline): MNHNS, SASEGT. Trimming at V came to 4 bases and at J to 8 bases, leaving 8 bases not matched to a gene. This CDR3 contains 14 residues. This TCR was sampled from a female donor with multiple sclerosis, enrolled in a pregnancy study. The chain combines TRBV6-1 with TRBJ2-1; 7 bases fit TRBD1. The sequencing here drew on peripheral blood, taken before pregnancy. CDR3 bases: TGTGCCAGCAGTGTGACAGGGCGGTACGATGAGCAGTTCTTC. This translates into CASSVTGRYDEQFF.